The sample holds many counts of the clone carrying this TCR beta chain. Its antigen is unknown. The data were produced by immunoSEQ multiplex PCR, yet TCRdb's version contains in-frame clones alone and is incomplete. The sample holds about 60,000 clones, and no clone turns up only once. Caucasian heritage predominated among both patients and controls. This sample is drawn from a study of T cell clonality in common variable immunodeficiency. Study-level results: TCRbeta clonality was increased in CVID versus healthy controls.

The sample comprised peripheral blood mononuclear cells. The origin of this receptor is a person aged 18 to 75 in good health.

CDR3 sequence: CASSTGLENIQYF. The part of the CDR3 DNA that was read is TGCGCCAGCAGCACCGGACTGGAAAACATT. This chain joins TRBV5-1 and TRBJ2-4; TRBD2 is a possible D gene (5 bases). The read ends 3 residues before the CDR3 terminus; that terminus is restored from the germline J gene. Deletions cut 4 bases from V and 5 bases from J, with 10 bases between. Germline CDR1 SGHRS, CDR2 YFSETQ. CDR3 length: 13 amino acids.